This is a list of T cell receptor beta chains from one sample in a study of T cells in Graves' hyperthyroidism and ophthalmopathy. TCRdb processed the multiplex PCR reads anew with MiXCR; each CDR3 protein has one entry. The table shows 500,000 to 650,000 distinct CDR3 sequences, with over 35% occurring only once. The source material was peripheral blood or thyroid tissue (not recorded which). Receptors were obtained from an adult woman with Graves' disease, either hyperthyroidism or ophthalmopathy (not recorded which). The CDR3 runs from the conserved cysteine through the conserved F or W. D genes are given only for firm matches. Some rows mark clone size as missing; the rest say once, few, many or name a class of expanded clone.

>TRBV7-9|15|-|-|TRBJ1-2
CASSSLVDRSYGYTF
TGTGCCAGCAGCTCCCTGGTGGACAGAAGCTATGGCTACACCTTC
>TRBV7-2|16|-|TRBD2|TRBJ2-5
CASSLTPAGGGETQYF
TGTGCCAGCAGCTTAACCCCGGCGGGAGGTGGGGAGACCCAGTACTTC
>TRBV7-9|15|-|TRBD1|TRBJ2-5
CASSKETGNQETQYF
TGCGCCAGCAGCAAAGAGACAGGGAACCAAGAGACCCAGTACTTC
>TRBV29-1|13|-|TRBD1|TRBJ1-2
CSVETGGDYGYTF
TGCAGCGTTGAGACAGGGGGAGATTATGGCTACACCTTC
>TRBV7-9|16|-|-|TRBJ2-2
CASSLGGDWPTGELFF
TGTGCCAGCAGCTTAGGAGGAGATTGGCCGACCGGCGAGCTGTTTTTT
>TRBV11-2|15|many|TRBD1|TRBJ2-7
CASSLVGTGTYEQYF
TGTGCCAGCAGCTTAGTGGGGACAGGGACCTACGAGCAGTACTTC
>TRBV12-3/TRBV12-4|13|-|-|TRBJ1-5
CAWSGALDQPQHF
TGTGCCTGGAGCGGGGCACTTGATCAGCCCCAGCATTTT
>TRBV20-1|14|-|TRBD2|TRBJ2-7
CSAPGTSGTYEQYF
TGCAGTGCCCCCGGGACTAGCGGAACCTACGAGCAGTACTTC
>TRBV19|12|few|-|TRBJ1-6
CASNKGHSPLHF
TGTGCCAGTAACAAGGGGCATTCACCCCTCCACTTT
>TRBV5-4|15|many|-|TRBJ1-1
CASSAVGRSNTEAFF
TGTGCCAGCAGCGCCGTCGGACGGTCGAACACTGAAGCTTTCTTT
>TRBV2|14|many|TRBD1|TRBJ2-5
CASSLDRGQETQYF
TGTGCCAGCAGCCTCGACAGGGGTCAGGAGACCCAGTACTTC
>TRBV20-1|15|-|-|TRBJ1-5
CSASSQSGLNQPQHF
TGCAGTGCCAGCAGCCAATCAGGTCTTAATCAGCCCCAGCATTTT
>TRBV15|13|-|-|TRBJ2-5
CATSREVVGTQYF
TGTGCCACCAGCAGAGAGGTTGTCGGGACCCAGTACTTC
>TRBV24-1|13|many|-|TRBJ2-2
CATGRDGTGELFF
TGTGCCACCGGCCGGGACGGCACCGGGGAGCTGTTTTTT
>TRBV20-1|14|many|TRBD1|TRBJ1-4
CSATGAPTNEKLFF
TGCAGTGCGACAGGGGCCCCAACTAATGAAAAACTGTTTTTT
>TRBV11-1|13|-|TRBD1|TRBJ2-7
CASSPGQAYEQCF
TGTGCCAGCAGCCCGGGACAGGCCTACGAGCAGTGCTTC
>TRBV19|15|many|TRBD1|TRBJ2-7
CASSNGRDRGPEQYF
TGTGCCAGTAGCAACGGCCGGGACAGGGGACCCGAGCAGTACTTC
>TRBV12-3/TRBV12-4|14|-|-|TRBJ1-5
CASSLWDRNQPQHF
TGTGCCAGCAGTTTATGGGATCGCAATCAGCCCCAGCATTTT
>TRBV20-1|16|many|-|TRBJ1-6
CSARDVQTTYNSPLHF
TGCAGTGCTAGAGATGTACAGACGACCTATAATTCACCCCTCCACTTT
>TRBV7-2|13|-|-|TRBJ2-5
CASTRDRNQPQYF
TGTGCCAGCACGCGGGACCGCAATCAGCCCCAGTACTTC
>TRBV2|16|many|-|TRBJ1-3
CASRPLWRGSGNTIYF
TGTGCCAGCAGACCCCTATGGAGGGGCTCTGGAAACACCATATATTTT
>TRBV19|14|-|-|TRBJ1-5
CASQIGGDGQPQHF
TGTGCCAGTCAAATCGGGGGTGATGGGCAGCCCCAGCATTTT
>TRBV6-5|14|-|-|TRBJ2-5
CAGSAGQPRETQYF
TGTGCCGGCAGTGCGGGACAGCCGAGGGAGACCCAGTACTTC
>TRBV5-1|16|-|-|TRBJ2-7
CASSLGSAGAIYEQYF
TGCGCCAGCAGCCTTGGGTCGGCAGGGGCTATCTACGAGCAGTACTTC
>TRBV4-1|18|-|TRBD1|TRBJ2-3
CASSQETGGHKSTDTQYF
TGCGCCAGCAGCCAAGAAACAGGGGGACACAAAAGCACAGATACGCAGTATTTT
>TRBV9|15|few|-|TRBJ2-7
CASSVGPSDGYEQYF
TGTGCCAGCAGCGTAGGTCCTTCCGACGGCTACGAGCAGTACTTC
>TRBV7-2|15|many|-|TRBJ1-2
CASSLVGQPYYGYTF
TGTGCCAGCAGCTTAGTTGGACAGCCGTACTATGGCTACACCTTC
>TRBV9|15|-|-|TRBJ1-2
CASSPTPDRGYGYTF
TGTGCCAGCTCACCAACCCCGGACAGAGGCTATGGCTACACCTTC
>TRBV5-1|14|many|-|TRBJ1-2
CASSLDGLRDGYTF
TGCGCCAGCAGCTTGGATGGACTGAGAGATGGCTACACCTTC
>TRBV6-4|13|once|-|TRBJ2-2
CASSDRASGELFF
TGTGCCAGCAGTGACAGGGCGAGCGGGGAGCTGTTTTTT
>TRBV13|15|-|TRBD1|TRBJ2-2
CASSFSTGGVGELFF
TGTGCCAGCAGCTTCTCGACAGGGGGCGTCGGGGAGCTGTTTTTT
>TRBV6-6|14|-|TRBD2|TRBJ2-7
CASRGLAGIYEQYF
TGTGCCAGCAGGGGACTAGCGGGAATTTACGAGCAGTACTTC